Shown below are 20 T cell receptor beta chains from a single sample sequenced in a study of T cell responses to AZD1222 COVID-19 vaccine (dated by TCRdb to the early 2020s). The time point tag for this specimen amounts to: about 28 days (+/-7) after the second vaccine dose. The library was prepared using the immunoSEQ multiplex PCR assay. TCRdb took this table from immuneACCESS and kept in-frame rearrangements with V and J called. Such tables lack part of the clones; where checked against another copy, unresolved V genes explain under half of the gap, and the rest is unexplained. The table for this sample lists 78,000 or so clones; around three quarters of them were counted only once. About 51% of the sample is held by the ten biggest clonotypes. The sequenced sample was peripheral blood, obtained 28 days after the second AZD1222 dose. All receptors derive from an adult who received the AZD1222 COVID-19 vaccine.

CDR3 sequence reads: CASSPSLADASTDTQYF. The CDR3 DNA follows: TGTGCCAGCAGCCCGTCACTAGCGGACGCTAGCACAGATACGCAGTATTTT. The chain joins TRBV14 to TRBJ2-3, with 8 bases matching TRBD2. CDR1 SGHDN and CDR2 FVKESK come from the germline V gene. V gave up 4 bases and J gave up 0 bases; unmatched junction bases: 9. CDR3 length equals 17 residues. The variable domain in full, completed from reference TRBV14 and TRBJ2-3, reads EAGVTQFPSHSVIEKGQTVTLRCDPISGHDNLYWYRRVMGKEIKFLLHFVKESKQDESGMPNNRFLAERTGGTYSTLKVQPAELEDSGVYFCASSPSLADASTDTQYFGPGTRLTVL.

The CDR3 is CASSQAVGLGSGELFF. In DNA, the CDR3 is TGTGCCAGCAGCCAAGCCGTGGGTTTAGGGTCCGGGGAGCTGTTTTTT. The rearrangement links TRBV3-1 (or the pseudogene TRBV3-2) to TRBJ2-2; no clear D. V was cut by 1 base and J by 6 bases, with 15 bases left in between. The CDR3 covers 16 residues. Germline CDR1 LGHDT, CDR2 YNNKEL (reference sequence).

V and J are TRBV3-1 (or the pseudogene TRBV3-2) and TRBJ1-6; 7 positions match TRBD1. The CDR3 spans 14 residues. The germline V gene encodes CDR1 LGHDT and CDR2 YNNKEL (reference sequence). J gave up 4 bases and V 4 bases, and 1 base lay outside the gene matches. The CDR3 loop reads CASSPGQYNSPLHF. The CDR3 DNA reads TGTGCCAGCAGCCCGGGACAGTATAATTCACCCCTCCACTTT.

The chain couples TRBV4-1 to TRBJ2-6; D is perhaps TRBD1 (5 bases). Trimming left V 3 bases short and J 1 base short, with 10 bases between. This CDR3 is 16 amino acids long. Looked up from germline, CDR1 is MGHRA and CDR2 is YSYEKL. CDR3 residues: CASSQEQVSGANVLTF. The CDR3 coding sequence is TGCGCCAGCAGCCAGGAACAGGTATCTGGGGCCAACGTCCTGACTTTC.

In regard to this clone: The sample contains more than one DNA sequence encoding this CDR3. This chain links TRBV7-2 with TRBJ2-2; D possibly corresponds to TRBD2 (5 bases). The CDR3 contains 15 residues. Trimming took 2 bases from V and 3 from J, leaving 10 bases between them. Germline V lookup: CDR1 SGHTA, CDR2 FQGNSA. CDR3 amino acids: CASSLRRPDTGELFF. The DNA of the CDR3 is TGTGCCAGCAGCTTACGGAGGCCTGACACCGGGGAGCTGTTTTTT.

This clone has a handful of counts. The rearrangement joins TRBV6-2 or TRBV6-3 to TRBJ1-5, with D maybe TRBD1 (6 bases). This CDR3 spans 17 amino acids. Germline lookup yields CDR1 MNHEY and CDR2 SVGEGT. Trimming took 2 bases from V and 5 from J, leaving 19 bases between them. CDR3 sequence reads: CASSYHTGRGIHQPQHF. The CDR3 DNA reads TGTGCCAGCAGTTACCATACCGGGAGGGGGATCCATCAGCCCCAGCATTTT.

This sequence joins TRBV5-1 and TRBJ2-5; D is possibly TRBD1 or TRBD2 (5 bases each). Looked up from germline, CDR1 is SGHRS and CDR2 is YFSETQ. The CDR3 has 16 amino acids. Trimming left V 1 base short and J 4 bases short, with 17 bases between. The CDR3 is CASSLKWQGEGETQYF. Written as DNA, the CDR3 is TGCGCCAGCAGCTTGAAGTGGCAGGGCGAGGGAGAGACCCAGTACTTC.

There are a few counts of this clone. This rearrangement joins TRBV9 to TRBJ2-5; 8 bases are shared with TRBD2. Germline V gives CDR1 SGDLS, CDR2 YYNGEE. The CDR3 has 17 amino acids. Trimming cost V 0 bases and J 4 bases; bases outside gene matches: 11. The CDR3 DNA follows: TGTGCCAGCAGCGTAGGTACTAGCGGCTCGCAACGAGAGACCCAGTACTTC. It specifies CASSVGTSGSQRETQYF.

This chain links TRBV9 with TRBJ2-5, with D uncertain. Germline CDR1 SGDLS, CDR2 YYNGEE. V was cut by 2 bases and J by 3 bases, with 14 bases left in between. The CDR3 covers 15 residues. CDR3 sequence: CASSVAPRPEETQYF. The DNA for the CDR3 is TGTGCCAGCAGCGTTGCCCCCAGACCCGAAGAGACCCAGTACTTC.

This chain uses TRBV28 with TRBJ2-2, with TRBD2 as a possible D gene (5 bases). Per the germline V gene, CDR1 is MDHEN and CDR2 is SYDVKM. Between the trimmed V and J ends, which lost 6 bases and 2 bases, there was a span of 16 bases. There are 16 residues in the CDR3. Here the CDR3 DNA reads TGTGCCAGCAGCTCCCCTCGGACTGTCAACACCGGGGAGCTGTTTTTT. Translation gives CASSSPRTVNTGELFF. The full variable domain, rest sourced from reference TRBV28 and TRBJ2-2, is DVKVTQSSRYLVKRTGEKVFLECVQDMDHENMFWYRQDPGLGLRLIYFSYDVKMKEKGDIPEGYSVSREKKERFSLILESASTNQTSMYLCASSSPRTVNTGELFFGEGSRLTVL.

The J gene is TRBJ2-1, the V gene TRBV30; D possibly uses TRBD1 or TRBD2 (6 bases each). Germline CDR1 reads GTSNPN; CDR2 reads SVGIG (reference sequence). V shed 0 bases and J shed 15 bases, with 15 bases lying between them. The CDR3 is made up of 12 amino acids. CDR3 in DNA: TGTGCCTGGAGTGTATCGGGGGCCCCCGGGTTCTTC. This codes for CAWSVSGAPGFF. Full variable domain (missing parts from reference TRBV30 and TRBJ2-1): SQTIHQWPATLVQPVGSPLSLECTVEGTSNPNLYWYRQAAGRGLQLLFYSVGIGQISSEVPQNLSASRPQDRQFILSSKKLLLSDSGFYLCAWSVSGAPGFFGPGTRLTVL.

This chain connects TRBV4-3 to TRBJ1-2, with 8 bases matching TRBD1. Germline trimming cut 3 bases from V and 6 bases from J; bases unmatched to any gene: 12. The CDR3 totals 16 residues. Germline CDR1 and CDR2: LGHNA and YSLEER. The CDR3 nucleotides are TGCGCCAGCAGCCAGATGAGGACAGGGCGTCAAGATGGCTACACCTTC. Protein: CASSQMRTGRQDGYTF.

V is TRBV9 and J is TRBJ2-1; the D gene is possibly TRBD2 (6 bases). The CDR3 is 12 residues long. The V gene lost 3 bases and the J gene lost 9 bases, with 10 bases spanning the gap. CDR1 and CDR2 from the germline V gene are SGDLS and YYNGEE. The chain's CDR3 is CASSGLVSEQFF. CDR3 DNA sequence: TGTGCCAGCAGCGGACTAGTAAGTGAGCAGTTCTTC.

The chain links TRBV5-1 to TRBJ1-2, with no clear D. This CDR3 has 13 amino acids. Germline CDR1 reads SGHRS; CDR2 reads YFSETQ. V lost 6 bases and J 6 bases, leaving 15 bases between the germline ends. The CDR3 sequence is CASKAGSNHGYTF. CDR3 bases: TGCGCCAGCAAGGCAGGATCGAACCATGGCTACACCTTC. Supplemented by reference TRBV5-1 and TRBJ1-2, the full variable domain reads KAGVTQTPRYLIKTRGQQVTLSCSPISGHRSVSWYQQTPGQGLQFLFEYFSETQRNKGNFPGRFSGRQFSNSRSEMNVSTLELGDSALYLCASKAGSNHGYTFGSGTRLTVV.

The rearrangement links TRBV20-1 to TRBJ2-1; TRBD2 matches 7 bases. V shed 6 bases, J shed 10 bases, and the junction held 3 bases outside the gene matches. Germline-derived CDR1 and CDR2 are DFQATT and SNEGSKA (reference sequence). The CDR3 has 10 residues. In DNA, the CDR3 is TGCAGTGCGGGGCGGGGGGAGCAGTTCTTC. Translated, it gives CSAGRGEQFF.

The chain uses TRBV5-6 and TRBJ2-3, with 7 bases lining up with TRBD2. V was clipped by 4 bases and J by 1 base; unmatched bases: 6. The germline gives CDR1 SGHDT, CDR2 YYEEEE. This CDR3 spans 15 amino acids. CDR3 in amino acids: CASSPTSAGTDTQYF. Here the CDR3 DNA reads TGTGCCAGCAGCCCAACTAGCGCGGGCACAGATACGCAGTATTTT.

The chain recombines TRBV7-4 with TRBJ1-6, with 10 nucleotides matching TRBD1. J was trimmed by 2 bases and V by 9 bases; bases with no gene match: 13. The CDR3 loop spans 18 amino acids. CDR1 SGHVT and CDR2 SQSDAQ come from the germline V gene. CDR3 residues: CARQSQEGQGPYNSPLHF. The CDR3 nucleotides are TGTGCCAGACAATCTCAGGAGGGACAGGGGCCCTATAATTCACCCCTCCACTTT.

The CDR3 here is CASSGGQGAFETQYF. The CDR3 DNA reads as TGTGCCAGCAGCGGCGGACAGGGGGCTTTTGAGACCCAGTACTTC. The genes are TRBV7-8 and TRBJ2-5, with 11 bases aligning to TRBD1. J was trimmed by 5 bases and V by 5 bases; bases with no gene match: 7. From germline, CDR1 is SGHVS and CDR2 FQNEAQ. The CDR3 sequence is 15 residues long.

This clone was seen only a few times. The chain is built from TRBV3-1 (or the pseudogene TRBV3-2) and TRBJ2-3; the match to TRBD2 covers 8 bases. The V and J ends lost 3 bases and 4 bases, in that order; junction bases with no gene match: 9. The CDR3 totals 16 residues. Germline V gene lookup returns CDR1 LGHDT and CDR2 YNNKEL (reference sequence). CDR3 coding DNA: TGTGCCAGCAGCCATTCTAGCGGGTCCATGGCAGATACGCAGTATTTT. Its protein product is CASSHSSGSMADTQYF.

The CDR3 bases are TGCGCCAGCAGCTTGTGGGGCGGCGGGGGGCCCACAGATACGCAGTATTTT. As protein: CASSLWGGGGPTDTQYF. The V call is TRBV5-1, the J call TRBJ2-3; 8 bases are shared with TRBD2. J lost 2 bases, V lost 1 base, and 9 bases had no gene match. There are 17 residues in the CDR3. CDR1 SGHRS and CDR2 YFSETQ come from the germline V gene.